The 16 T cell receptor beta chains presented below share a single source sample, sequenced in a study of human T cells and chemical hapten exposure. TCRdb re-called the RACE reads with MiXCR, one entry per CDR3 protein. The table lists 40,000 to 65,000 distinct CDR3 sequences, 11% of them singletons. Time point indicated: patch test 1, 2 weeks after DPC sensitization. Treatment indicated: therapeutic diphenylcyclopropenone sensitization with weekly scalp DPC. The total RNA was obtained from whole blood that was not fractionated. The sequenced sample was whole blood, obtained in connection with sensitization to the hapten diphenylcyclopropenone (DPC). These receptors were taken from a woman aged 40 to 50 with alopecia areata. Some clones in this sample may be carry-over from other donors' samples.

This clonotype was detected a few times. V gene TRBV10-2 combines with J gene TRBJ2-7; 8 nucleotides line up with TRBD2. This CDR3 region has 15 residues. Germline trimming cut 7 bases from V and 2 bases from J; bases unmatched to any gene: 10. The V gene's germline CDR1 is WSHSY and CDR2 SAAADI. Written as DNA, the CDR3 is TGCGCCAGCACCGAGGTAGCGGGGTTGACCTACGAGCAGTACTTC. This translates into CASTEVAGLTYEQYF.

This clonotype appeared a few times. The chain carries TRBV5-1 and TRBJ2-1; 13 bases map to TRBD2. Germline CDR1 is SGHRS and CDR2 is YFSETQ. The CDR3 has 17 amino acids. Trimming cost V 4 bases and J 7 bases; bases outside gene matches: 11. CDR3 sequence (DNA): TGCGCCAGCAGCCCCCCCCGACTAGCGGGAGGATTGAATGAGCAGTTCTTC. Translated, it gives CASSPPRLAGGLNEQFF.

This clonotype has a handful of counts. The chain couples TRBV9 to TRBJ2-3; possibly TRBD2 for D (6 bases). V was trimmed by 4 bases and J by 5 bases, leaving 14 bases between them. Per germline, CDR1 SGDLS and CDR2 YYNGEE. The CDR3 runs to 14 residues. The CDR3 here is CASSLRDSGDTQYF. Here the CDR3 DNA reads TGTGCCAGCAGCTTACGGGACTCAGGAGATACGCAGTATTTT.

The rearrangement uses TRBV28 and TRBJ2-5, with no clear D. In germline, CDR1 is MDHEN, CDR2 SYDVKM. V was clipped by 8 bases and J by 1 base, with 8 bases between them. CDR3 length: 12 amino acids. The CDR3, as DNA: TGTGCCAGCCATGGTCCCCAAGAGACCCAGTACTTC. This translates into CASHGPQETQYF.

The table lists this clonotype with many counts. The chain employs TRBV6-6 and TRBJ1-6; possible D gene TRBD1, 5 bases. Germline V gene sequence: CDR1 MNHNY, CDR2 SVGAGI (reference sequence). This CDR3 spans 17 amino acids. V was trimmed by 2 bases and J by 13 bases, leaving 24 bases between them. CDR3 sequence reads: CASSYGRQGILVHPLHF. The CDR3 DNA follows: TGTGCCAGCAGTTACGGGCGGCAGGGAATCTTGGTTCACCCCCTCCACTTT.

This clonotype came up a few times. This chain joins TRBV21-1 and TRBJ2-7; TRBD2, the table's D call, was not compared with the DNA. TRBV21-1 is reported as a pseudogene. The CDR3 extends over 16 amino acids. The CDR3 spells CASSSGRRMINHEQYF. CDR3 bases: TGTGCCAGCAGCTCGGGCAGGAGGATGATTAACCACGAGCAGTACTTC.

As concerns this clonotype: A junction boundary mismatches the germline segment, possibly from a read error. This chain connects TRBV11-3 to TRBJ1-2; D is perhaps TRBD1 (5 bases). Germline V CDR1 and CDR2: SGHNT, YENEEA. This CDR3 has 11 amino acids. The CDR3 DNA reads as TGTGCCAGCAGCACCGGGACTCGGAGTTACTTC. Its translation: CASSTGTRSYF.

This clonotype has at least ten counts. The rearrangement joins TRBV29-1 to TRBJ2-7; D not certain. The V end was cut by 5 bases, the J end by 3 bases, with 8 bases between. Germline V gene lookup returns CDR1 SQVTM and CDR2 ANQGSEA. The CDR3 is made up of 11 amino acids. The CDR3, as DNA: TGCAGCGTTTTTAGTAACTACGAGCAGTACTTC. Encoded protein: CSVFSNYEQYF.

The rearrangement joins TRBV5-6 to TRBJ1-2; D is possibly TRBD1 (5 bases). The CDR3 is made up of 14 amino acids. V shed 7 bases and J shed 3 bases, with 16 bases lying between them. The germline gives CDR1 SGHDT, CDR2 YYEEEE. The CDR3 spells CASEDRLLDYGYTF. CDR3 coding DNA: TGTGCCAGCGAAGACAGACTGCTAGACTATGGCTACACCTTC.

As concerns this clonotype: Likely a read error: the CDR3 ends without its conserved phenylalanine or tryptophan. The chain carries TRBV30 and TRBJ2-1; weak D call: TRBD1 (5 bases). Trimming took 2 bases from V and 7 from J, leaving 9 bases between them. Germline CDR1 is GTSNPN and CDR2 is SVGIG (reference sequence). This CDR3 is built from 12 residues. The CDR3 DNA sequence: TGTGCCTGGAGTAGACAGAAAAATGAGCAGTTCTCC. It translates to CAWSRQKNEQFS.

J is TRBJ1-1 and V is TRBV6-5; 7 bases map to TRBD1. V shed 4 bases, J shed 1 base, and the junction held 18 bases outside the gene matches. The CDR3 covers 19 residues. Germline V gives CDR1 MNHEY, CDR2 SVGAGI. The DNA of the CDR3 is TGTGCCAGCAGTTTAGACCGGACAGGAGGATTACCTGGGAACACTGAAGCTTTCTTT. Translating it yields CASSLDRTGGLPGNTEAFF.

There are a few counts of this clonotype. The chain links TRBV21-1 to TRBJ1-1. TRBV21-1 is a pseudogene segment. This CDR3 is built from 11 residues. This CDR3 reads CASSIRTEAFF. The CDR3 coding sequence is TGTGCCAGCAGCATTAGAACTGAAGCTTTCTTT.

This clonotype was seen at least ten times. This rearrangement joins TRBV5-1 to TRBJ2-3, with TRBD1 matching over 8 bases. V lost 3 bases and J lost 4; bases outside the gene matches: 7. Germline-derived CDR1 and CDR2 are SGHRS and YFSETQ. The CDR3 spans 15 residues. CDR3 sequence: CASSWTGMGADTQYF. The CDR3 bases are TGCGCCAGCAGCTGGACAGGGATGGGCGCAGATACGCAGTATTTT.

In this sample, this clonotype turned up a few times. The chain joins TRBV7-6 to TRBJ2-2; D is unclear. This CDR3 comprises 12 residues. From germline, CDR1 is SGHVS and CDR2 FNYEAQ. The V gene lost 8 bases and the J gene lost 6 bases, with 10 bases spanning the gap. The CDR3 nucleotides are TGTGCCAGCTACCCGGGTTCCGGGGAGCTGTTTTTT. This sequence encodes CASYPGSGELFF.

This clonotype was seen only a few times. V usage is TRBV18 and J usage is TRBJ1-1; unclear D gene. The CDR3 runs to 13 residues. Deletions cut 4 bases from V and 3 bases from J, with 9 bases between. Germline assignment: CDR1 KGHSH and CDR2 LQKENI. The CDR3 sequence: CASSRDWDTEAFF. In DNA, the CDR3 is TGTGCCAGCTCACGAGACTGGGACACTGAAGCTTTCTTT.

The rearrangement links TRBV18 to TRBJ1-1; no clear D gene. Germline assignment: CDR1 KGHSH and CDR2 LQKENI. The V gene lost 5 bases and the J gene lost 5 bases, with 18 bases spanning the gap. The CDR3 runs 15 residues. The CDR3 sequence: CASSEKRAPRTEAFF. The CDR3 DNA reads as TGTGCCAGCTCAGAAAAACGGGCTCCGAGGACTGAAGCTTTCTTT.